This T cell receptor beta chain was identified during a study of T cell repertoires in cytomegalovirus infection. Study-level background: Public TCR beta signatures were indicative of both CMV infection and a matching HLA type. Study-level findings and limits: Cumulated frequencies of public TCR beta families served to identify carriers of CMV plus the relevant HLA. CMV-specific TCR beta clonotypes restricted by HLA-C were the ones dominating the ex vivo response.

The CDR3 has 16 amino acids. The germline V gene has CDR1 SNHLY and CDR2 FYNNEI. Germline trimming cut 8 bases from V and 3 bases from J; bases unmatched to any gene: 11. The sample holds a few counts of this clonotype. Its target is unknown. TCRdb analysed the reads with MiXCR anew, one entry per CDR3 protein. The sample yields 150,000 to 200,000 distinct CDR3 sequences, approximately 28% seen once. The receptor's source is a human donor in good health (CMV status not recorded). Some clones in this sample may be carry-over from other donors' samples. The gene calls are TRBV2 and TRBJ2-7, with TRBD1 matching over 12 bases. The sample taken for sequencing was PBMCs. The CDR3 loop reads CASSHGTGGIIYEQYF. In DNA, the CDR3 is TGTGCCAGCTCCCATGGGACAGGGGGCATCATCTACGAGCAGTACTTC.